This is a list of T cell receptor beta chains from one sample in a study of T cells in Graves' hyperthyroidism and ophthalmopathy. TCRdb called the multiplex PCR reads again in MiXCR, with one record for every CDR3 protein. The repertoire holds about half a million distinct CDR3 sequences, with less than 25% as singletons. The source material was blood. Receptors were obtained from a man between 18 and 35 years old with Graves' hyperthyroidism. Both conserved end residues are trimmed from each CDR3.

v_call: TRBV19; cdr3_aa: ASSFGRINYGYT
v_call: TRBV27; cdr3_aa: ASSLDASTEAF
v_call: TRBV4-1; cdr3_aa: ASSQGGLMNTEAF
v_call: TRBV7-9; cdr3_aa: ASSLPNREETQY
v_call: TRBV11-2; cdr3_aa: ASSLEFGDTEAF
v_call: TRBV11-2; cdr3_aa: ASSMGTDEQY
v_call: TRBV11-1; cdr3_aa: ASSFLTGTGYLSEAF
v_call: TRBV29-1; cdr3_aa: SVEDGGYEAF
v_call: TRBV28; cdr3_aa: ASGSYGYT
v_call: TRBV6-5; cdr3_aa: ASSYNYQETQY
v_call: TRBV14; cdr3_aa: ASSRDTKNYGYT
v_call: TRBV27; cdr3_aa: ASSLTETGVYGYT
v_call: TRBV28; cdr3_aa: ASSLGGRETGELF
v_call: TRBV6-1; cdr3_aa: ASKSSRNTGELF
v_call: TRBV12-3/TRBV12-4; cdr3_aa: ASSLSPGAGEETQY
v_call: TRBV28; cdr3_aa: ASSRQGYT
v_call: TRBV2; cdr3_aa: ASSEHRQGVTGELF
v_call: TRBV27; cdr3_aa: ASSETGGSNQPQH
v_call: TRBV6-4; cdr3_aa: ASRRVLDTLGFYEQY
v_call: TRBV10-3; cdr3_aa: AISERGQNTEAF
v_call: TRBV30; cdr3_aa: AWSVRMNQPQH
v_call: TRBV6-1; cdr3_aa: ASTRGGGLETQY
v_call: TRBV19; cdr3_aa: ASSISPGVNTEAF
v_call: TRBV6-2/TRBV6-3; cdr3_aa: ASSINSGSGELF
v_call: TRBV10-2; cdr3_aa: ASSVHSNQPQH
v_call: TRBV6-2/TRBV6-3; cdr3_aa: ASSYGYSAVEQY
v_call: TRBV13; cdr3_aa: ASSLGGQGPYEQY
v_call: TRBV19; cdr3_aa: ASSDGTGGIANYGYT
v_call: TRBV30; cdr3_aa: AWEGPSSEAF
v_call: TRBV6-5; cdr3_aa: ASSYWTGGQETQY
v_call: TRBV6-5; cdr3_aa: ASSFLVTGREPQH
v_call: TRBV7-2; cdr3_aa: ASSLEQGAGTEAF
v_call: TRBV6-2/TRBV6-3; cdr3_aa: ASRETGGTYEQY
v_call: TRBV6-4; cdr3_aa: ASRTRQGFGGGMNTEAF
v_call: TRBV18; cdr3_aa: ASSPLTGQSWEQY